In its sample, the clone carrying this T cell receptor (beta chain) was seen a few times. Trimming shortened V by 0 bases and J by 6 bases, and 10 bases separated the two germline ends. Germline CDR1 is KGHSY and CDR2 is FQNENV. This CDR3 region has 14 residues. The time point here: sample taken at primary tumor resection. There were roughly 72 donors, all of them untreated patients with early-stage non-small cell lung cancer. From tumor, nontumor lung or frozen PBMC, whole RNA was taken unsorted for sequencing. This sample is part of a study of spatial heterogeneity in lung cancer. At the level of the study: Unique TCR and UMI combinations averaged more than ten appearances each in raw reads.

Carried by each TCR cDNA molecule was a unique molecular identifier. TCRdb used MiXCR to reprocess the 5' RACE reads, holding one entry per CDR3 protein. The sample consists of approximately 44,000 distinct CDR3 sequences, roughly an eighth of them appearing once. This chain connects TRBV16 to TRBJ2-3; D is unclear. The sequence came from a male donor with early-stage non-small cell lung cancer. The material was PBMCs, obtained at surgery. This chain's CDR3 is CASSQSPAGDTQYF. The CDR3 nucleotides read TGTGCCAGCAGCCAATCGCCGGCCGGGGATACGCAGTATTTT.